This TCR beta chain was profiled in a study of technical replicates of blood from a few donors. The germline CDR1 and CDR2 sequences are MDHEN and SYDVKM. This CDR3 is 17 amino acids long. The V and J ends lost 2 bases and 2 bases, in that order; junction bases with no gene match: 5. Sequenced by immunoSEQ multiplex PCR; TCRdb stores in-frame clones only, minus some. The table includes tens of thousands of clones, 90% to 97% detected once. This clone was picked up one time. Material: T cells isolated from PBMCs. The chain carries TRBV28 and TRBJ1-5; 11 bases align to TRBD1. This clonotype was sampled from a human donor in good health. CDR3 coding DNA: TGTGCCAGCAGTTTACCCGGGACAGGGGGAGGCAATCAGCCCCAGCATTTT. It specifies CASSLPGTGGGNQPQHF.